This TCR beta chain is from a study of CD8 T cells in ankylosing spondylitis. Overall study findings and caveats: Reactive arthritis synovial fluid and blood previously showed some of these motif variants. Matched ankylosing spondylitis synovial fluid reportedly showed significant enrichment of disease-linked clones.

This clonotype was counted at least ten times. Its antigen remains unidentified. The CDR3 has 12 residues. Trimming shortened V by 6 bases and J by 9 bases, and 15 bases separated the two germline ends. Per germline, CDR1 SQVTM and CDR2 ANQGSEA. Libraries of TCR beta came from quantitative 5'-RACE with molecular barcodes. From the 5' RACE reads, TCRdb called clonotypes with MiXCR, one entry per CDR3 protein. The top ten hold around 8.4% of the sample, which has 250,000 to 400,000 distinct CDR3 sequences, more than 9% seen once. The source is a female donor with ankylosing spondylitis or in good health (not recorded which). The source material was blood, either unsorted or a sorted T cell fraction (not recorded which). This chain joins TRBV29-1 and TRBJ2-1; possibly TRBD1 for D (5 bases). CDR3 coding DNA: TGCAGCGTCACCGGCAGGGTCAGTGAGCAGTTCTTC. It is translated as CSVTGRVSEQFF.